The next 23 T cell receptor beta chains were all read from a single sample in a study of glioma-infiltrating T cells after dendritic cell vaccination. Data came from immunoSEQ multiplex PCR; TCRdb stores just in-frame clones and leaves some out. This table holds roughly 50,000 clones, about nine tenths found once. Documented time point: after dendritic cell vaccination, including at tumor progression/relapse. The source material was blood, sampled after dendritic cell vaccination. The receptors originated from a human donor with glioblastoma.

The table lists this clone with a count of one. CDR3 protein: CATEYETGDYGYTF. In DNA, the CDR3 is TGTGCCACGGAATATGAGACAGGGGACTATGGCTACACCTTC. The chain carries TRBV6-6 and TRBJ1-2; 8 bases align to TRBD1. The trim removed 10 bases at V and 3 bases at J, leaving 10 bases unmatched. Germline-derived CDR1 and CDR2 are MNHNY and SVGAGI (reference sequence). The CDR3 is 14 amino acids.

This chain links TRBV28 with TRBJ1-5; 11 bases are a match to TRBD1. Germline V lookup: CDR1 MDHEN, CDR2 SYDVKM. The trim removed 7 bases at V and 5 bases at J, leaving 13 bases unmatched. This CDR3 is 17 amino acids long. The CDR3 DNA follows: TGTGCCAGCACCGGAGGGGACAGGGGGATGAGCGATCAGCCCCAGCATTTT. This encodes CASTGGDRGMSDQPQHF.

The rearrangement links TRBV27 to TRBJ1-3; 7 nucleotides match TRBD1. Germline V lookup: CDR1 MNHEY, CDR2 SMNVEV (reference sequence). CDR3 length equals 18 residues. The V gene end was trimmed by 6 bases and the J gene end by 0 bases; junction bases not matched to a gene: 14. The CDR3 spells CASSRLPPGQPSGNTIYF. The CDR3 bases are TGTGCCAGCAGCCGACTACCTCCGGGACAGCCCTCTGGAAACACCATATATTTT.

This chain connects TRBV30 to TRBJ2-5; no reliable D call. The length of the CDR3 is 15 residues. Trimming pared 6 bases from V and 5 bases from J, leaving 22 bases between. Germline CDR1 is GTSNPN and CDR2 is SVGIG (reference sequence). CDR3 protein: CACGNDRPQQETQYF. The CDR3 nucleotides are TGTGCCTGCGGAAACGACCGACCTCAACAGGAGACCCAGTACTTC. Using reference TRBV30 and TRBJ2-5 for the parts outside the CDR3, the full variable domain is SQTIHQWPATLVQPVGSPLSLECTVEGTSNPNLYWYRQAAGRGLQLLFYSVGIGQISSEVPQNLSASRPQDRQFILSSKKLLLSDSGFYLCACGNDRPQQETQYFGPGTRLLVL.

CDR3 DNA: TGTGCCAGCAGTGGTTCGGGCAATCAGCCCCAGCATTTT. Translation gives CASSGSGNQPQHF. The rearrangement uses TRBV25-1 and TRBJ1-5; no definite D call. Germline V CDR1 and CDR2: MGHDK, SYGVNS. With 4 bases removed from V and 2 bases from J, the gap between germline ends came to 6 bases. The CDR3 is made up of 13 amino acids.

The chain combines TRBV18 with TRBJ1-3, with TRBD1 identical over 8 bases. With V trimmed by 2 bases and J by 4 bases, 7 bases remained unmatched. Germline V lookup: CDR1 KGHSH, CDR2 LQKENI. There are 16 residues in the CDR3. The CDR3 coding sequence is TGTGCCAGCTCACCAGACGCCCGGGACAGGGGAAACACCATATATTTT. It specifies CASSPDARDRGNTIYF.

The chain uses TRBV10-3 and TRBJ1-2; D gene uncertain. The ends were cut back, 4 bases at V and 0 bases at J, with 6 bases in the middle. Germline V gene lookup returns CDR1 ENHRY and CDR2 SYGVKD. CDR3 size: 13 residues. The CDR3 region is CAISGGANYGYTF. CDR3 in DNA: TGTGCCATCAGTGGGGGAGCTAACTATGGCTACACCTTC.

CDR3 sequence reads: CASSPPSSTGELFF. The CDR3 DNA sequence: TGTGCCAGCTCACCACCCTCTAGCACCGGGGAGCTGTTTTTT. J is TRBJ2-2 and V is TRBV18; D call uncertain. Germline CDR1 is KGHSH and CDR2 is LQKENI. Trimming cost V 0 bases and J 4 bases, with 6 bases left between them. The CDR3 length is 14 residues.

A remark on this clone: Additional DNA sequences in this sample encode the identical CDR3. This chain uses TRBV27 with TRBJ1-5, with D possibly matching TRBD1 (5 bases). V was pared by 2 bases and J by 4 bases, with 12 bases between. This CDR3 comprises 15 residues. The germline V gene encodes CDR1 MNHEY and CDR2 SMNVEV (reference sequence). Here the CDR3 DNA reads TGTGCCAGCAGTTTAGGAGGGGCTGGGAATCAGCCCCAGCATTTT. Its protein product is CASSLGGAGNQPQHF.

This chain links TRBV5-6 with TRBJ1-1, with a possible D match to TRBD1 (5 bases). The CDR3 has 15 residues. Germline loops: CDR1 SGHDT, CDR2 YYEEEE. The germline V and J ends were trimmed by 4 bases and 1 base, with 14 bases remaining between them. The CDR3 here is CASSGQGLANTEAFF. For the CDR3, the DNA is TGTGCCAGCAGCGGCCAGGGATTAGCGAACACTGAAGCTTTCTTT.

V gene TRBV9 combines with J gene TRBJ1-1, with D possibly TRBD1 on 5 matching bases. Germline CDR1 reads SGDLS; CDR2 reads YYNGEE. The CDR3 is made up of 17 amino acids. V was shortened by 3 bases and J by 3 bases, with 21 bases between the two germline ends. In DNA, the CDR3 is TGTGCCAGCAGCGCGTCCGCCTTGGGGCGCCTTTACACTGAAGCTTTCTTT. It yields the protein CASSASALGRLYTEAFF. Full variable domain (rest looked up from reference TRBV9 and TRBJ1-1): DSGVTQTPKHLITATGQRVTLRCSPRSGDLSVYWYQQSLDQGLQFLIQYYNGEERAKGNILERFSAQQFPDLHSELNLSSLELGDSALYFCASSASALGRLYTEAFFGQGTRLTVV.

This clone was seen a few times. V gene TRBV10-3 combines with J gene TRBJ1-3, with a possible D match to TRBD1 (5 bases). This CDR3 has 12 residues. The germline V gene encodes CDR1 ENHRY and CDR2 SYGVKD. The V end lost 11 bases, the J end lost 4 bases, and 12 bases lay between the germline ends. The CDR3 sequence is CAAQDGGNTIYF. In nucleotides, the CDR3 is TGTGCCGCACAGGACGGAGGAAACACCATATATTTT.

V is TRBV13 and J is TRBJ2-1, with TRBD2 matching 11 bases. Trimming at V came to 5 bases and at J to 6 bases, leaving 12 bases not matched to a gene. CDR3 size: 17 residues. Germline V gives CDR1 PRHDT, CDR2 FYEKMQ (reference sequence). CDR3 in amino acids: CASSGTSGSWGGNEQFF. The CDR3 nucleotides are TGTGCCAGCAGCGGTACTAGCGGGAGTTGGGGGGGCAATGAGCAGTTCTTC.

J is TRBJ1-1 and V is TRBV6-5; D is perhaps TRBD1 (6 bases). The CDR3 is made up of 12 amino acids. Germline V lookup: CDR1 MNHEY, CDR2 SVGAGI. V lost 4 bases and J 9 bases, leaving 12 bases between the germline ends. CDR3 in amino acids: CASSFVQGKAFF. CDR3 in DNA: TGTGCCAGCAGTTTTGTACAGGGTAAAGCTTTCTTT.

CDR3 protein: CASSYTGQGGDTEAFF. In nucleotides, the CDR3 is TGTGCCAGCAGTTACACGGGACAGGGAGGGGACACTGAAGCTTTCTTT. V usage is TRBV6-5 and J usage is TRBJ1-1, with 9 bases aligning to TRBD1. CDR3 size: 16 residues. Germline V lookup: CDR1 MNHEY, CDR2 SVGAGI. V shed 2 bases, J shed 3 bases, and the junction held 7 bases outside the gene matches.

CDR3 residues: CATGLAFEQFF. CDR3 nucleotide sequence: TGTGCCACCGGACTAGCATTTGAGCAGTTCTTC. The rearrangement joins TRBV2 to TRBJ2-1; 8 nucleotides line up with TRBD2. V dropped 10 bases and J dropped 9; count of bases not matched to a gene: 5. Per germline, CDR1 SNHLY and CDR2 FYNNEI. The CDR3 extends over 11 amino acids.

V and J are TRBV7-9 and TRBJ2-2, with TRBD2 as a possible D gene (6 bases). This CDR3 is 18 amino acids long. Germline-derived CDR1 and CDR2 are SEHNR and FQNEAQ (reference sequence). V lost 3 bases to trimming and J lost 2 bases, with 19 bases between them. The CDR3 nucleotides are TGTGCCAGCAGCTTTTGGACGGGGGTCCCCGACAACACCGGGGAGCTGTTTTTT. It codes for CASSFWTGVPDNTGELFF.

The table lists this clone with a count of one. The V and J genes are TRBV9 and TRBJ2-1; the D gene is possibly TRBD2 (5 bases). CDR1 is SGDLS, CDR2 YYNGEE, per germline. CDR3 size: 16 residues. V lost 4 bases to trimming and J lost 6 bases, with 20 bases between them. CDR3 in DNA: TGTGCCAGCAGCCCTGGTGGCTCGAGGGTTCTCAATGAGCAGTTCTTC. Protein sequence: CASSPGGSRVLNEQFF.

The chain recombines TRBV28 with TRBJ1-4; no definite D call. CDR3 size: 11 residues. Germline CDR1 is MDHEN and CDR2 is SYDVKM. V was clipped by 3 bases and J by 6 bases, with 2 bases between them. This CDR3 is CASSFDEKLFF. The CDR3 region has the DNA TGTGCCAGCAGTTTCGATGAAAAACTGTTTTTT. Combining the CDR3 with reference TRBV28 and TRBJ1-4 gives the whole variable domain DVKVTQSSRYLVKRTGEKVFLECVQDMDHENMFWYRQDPGLGLRLIYFSYDVKMKEKGDIPEGYSVSREKKERFSLILESASTNQTSMYLCASSFDEKLFFGSGTQLSVL.

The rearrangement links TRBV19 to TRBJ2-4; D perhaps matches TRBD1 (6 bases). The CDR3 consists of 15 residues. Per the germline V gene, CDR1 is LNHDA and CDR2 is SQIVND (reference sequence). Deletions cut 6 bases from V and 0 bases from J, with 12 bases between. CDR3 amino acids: CASRELDRAKNIQYF. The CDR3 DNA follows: TGTGCCAGTAGGGAGCTGGACAGAGCCAAAAACATTCAGTACTTC.

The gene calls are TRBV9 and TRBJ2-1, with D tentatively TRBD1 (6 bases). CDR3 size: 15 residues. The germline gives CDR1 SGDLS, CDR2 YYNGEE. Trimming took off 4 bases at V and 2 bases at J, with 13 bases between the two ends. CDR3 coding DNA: TGTGCCAGCAGCCCCCGGGACACCGCCTACAATGAGCAGTTCTTC. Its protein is CASSPRDTAYNEQFF.

CDR3 DNA: TGTGCCAGCAGCTCCCCCAGGTTAGCGGCCACAGATACGCAGTATTTT. Protein sequence: CASSSPRLAATDTQYF. The V call is TRBV7-9, the J call TRBJ2-3; D might be TRBD2 (6 bases). The germline V gene encodes CDR1 SEHNR and CDR2 FQNEAQ (reference sequence). Trimming cost V 4 bases and J 2 bases, with 16 bases left between them. This CDR3 is built from 16 residues.

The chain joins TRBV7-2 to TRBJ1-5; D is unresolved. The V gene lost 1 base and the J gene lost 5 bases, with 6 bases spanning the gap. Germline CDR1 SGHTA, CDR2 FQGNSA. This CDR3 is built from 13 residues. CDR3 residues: CASSLGQYQPQHF. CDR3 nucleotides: TGTGCCAGCAGCTTAGGCCAGTATCAGCCCCAGCATTTT.